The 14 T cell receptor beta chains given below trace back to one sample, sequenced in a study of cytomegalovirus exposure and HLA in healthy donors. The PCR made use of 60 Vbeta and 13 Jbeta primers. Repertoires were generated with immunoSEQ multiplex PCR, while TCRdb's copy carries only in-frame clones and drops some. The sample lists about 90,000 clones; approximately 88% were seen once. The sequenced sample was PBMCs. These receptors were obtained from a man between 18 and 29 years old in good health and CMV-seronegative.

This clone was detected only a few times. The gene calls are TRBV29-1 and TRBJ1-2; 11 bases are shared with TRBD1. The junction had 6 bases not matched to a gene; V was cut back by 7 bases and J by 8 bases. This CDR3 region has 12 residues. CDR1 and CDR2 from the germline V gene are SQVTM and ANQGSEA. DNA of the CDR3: TGCAGCGCGGACAGGGGGCGCGAGGGCTACACCTTC. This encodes CSADRGREGYTF.

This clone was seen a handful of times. DNA of the CDR3: TGCGCCAGCAGCTTGGGGGGAGCTAACTCCTACGAGCAGTACTTC. Protein sequence: CASSLGGANSYEQYF. This chain joins TRBV5-1 and TRBJ2-7; TRBD2 is a possible D gene (5 bases). Germline CDR1 and CDR2: SGHRS and YFSETQ. The CDR3 contains 15 residues. Trimming took 0 bases from V and 0 from J, leaving 10 bases between them.

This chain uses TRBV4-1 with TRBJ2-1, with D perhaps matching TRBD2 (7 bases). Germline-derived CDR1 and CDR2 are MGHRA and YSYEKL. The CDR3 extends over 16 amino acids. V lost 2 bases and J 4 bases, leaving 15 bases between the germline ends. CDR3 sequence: CASSQSPSGTYNEQFF. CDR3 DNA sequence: TGCGCCAGCAGCCAAAGTCCGAGCGGGACATACAATGAGCAGTTCTTC.

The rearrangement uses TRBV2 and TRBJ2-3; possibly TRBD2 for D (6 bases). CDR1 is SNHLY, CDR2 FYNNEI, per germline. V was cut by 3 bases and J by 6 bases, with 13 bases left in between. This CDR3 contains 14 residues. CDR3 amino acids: CASSDAGWGDTQYF. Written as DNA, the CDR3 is TGTGCCAGCAGTGACGCGGGATGGGGGGATACGCAGTATTTT.

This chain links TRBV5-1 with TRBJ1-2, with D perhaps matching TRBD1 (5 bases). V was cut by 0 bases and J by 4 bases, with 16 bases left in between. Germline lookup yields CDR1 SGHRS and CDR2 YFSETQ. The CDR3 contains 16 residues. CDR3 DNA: TGCGCCAGCAGCTTGGTTTCAGGCGGGGGAGGCTATGGCTACACCTTC. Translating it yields CASSLVSGGGGYGYTF.

CDR3: CASSRGTGALNQPQHF. The CDR3 nucleotides read TGTGCCAGCAGCCGAGGGACAGGGGCCCTCAATCAGCCCCAGCATTTT. The chain carries TRBV7-9 and TRBJ1-5; 10 nucleotides line up with TRBD1. Germline trimming cut 5 bases from V and 3 bases from J; bases unmatched to any gene: 7. Germline assignment: CDR1 SEHNR and CDR2 FQNEAQ (reference sequence). The CDR3 spans 16 residues.

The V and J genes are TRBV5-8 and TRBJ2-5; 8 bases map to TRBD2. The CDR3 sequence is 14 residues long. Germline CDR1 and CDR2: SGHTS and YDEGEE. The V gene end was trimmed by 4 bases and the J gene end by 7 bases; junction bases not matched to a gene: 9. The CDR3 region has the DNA TGTGCCAGCAGCCCCGGGGGGGGGCCGGGGACCCAGTACTTC. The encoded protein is CASSPGGGPGTQYF.

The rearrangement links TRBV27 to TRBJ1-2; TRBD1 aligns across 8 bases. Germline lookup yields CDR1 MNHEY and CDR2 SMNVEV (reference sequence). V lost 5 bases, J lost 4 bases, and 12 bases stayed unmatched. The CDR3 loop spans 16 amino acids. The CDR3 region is CASSPGGLQGVYGYTF. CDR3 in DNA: TGTGCCAGCAGTCCGGGGGGCTTACAGGGGGTCTATGGCTACACCTTC.

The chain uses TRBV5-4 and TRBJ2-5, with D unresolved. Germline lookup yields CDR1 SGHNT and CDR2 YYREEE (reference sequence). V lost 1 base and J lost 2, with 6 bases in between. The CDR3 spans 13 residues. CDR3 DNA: TGTGCCAGCAGCTTGCAACAGCAAGAGACCCAGTACTTC. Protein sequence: CASSLQQQETQYF.

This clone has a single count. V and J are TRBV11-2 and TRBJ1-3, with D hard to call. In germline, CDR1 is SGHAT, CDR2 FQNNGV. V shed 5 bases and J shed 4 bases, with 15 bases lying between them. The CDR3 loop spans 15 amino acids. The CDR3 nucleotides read TGTGCCAGCAGCCTCCCCCTCTCTTTCGGAAACACCATATATTTT. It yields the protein CASSLPLSFGNTIYF. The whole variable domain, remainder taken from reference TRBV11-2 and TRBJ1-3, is EAGVAQSPRYKIIEKRQSVAFWCNPISGHATLYWYQQILGQGPKLLIQFQNNGVVDDSQLPKDRFSAERLKGVDSTLKIQPAKLEDSAVYLCASSLPLSFGNTIYFGEGSWLTVV.

For the CDR3, the DNA is TGTGCCAGCAGAGACAGGGATTATGGCTACACCTTC. Translating it yields CASRDRDYGYTF. This chain joins TRBV9 and TRBJ1-2, with 7 bases identical to TRBD1. Losses at the gene ends were 5 bases for V and 5 bases for J; bases not matched to a gene: 3. The CDR3 is made up of 12 amino acids. The germline gives CDR1 SGDLS, CDR2 YYNGEE.

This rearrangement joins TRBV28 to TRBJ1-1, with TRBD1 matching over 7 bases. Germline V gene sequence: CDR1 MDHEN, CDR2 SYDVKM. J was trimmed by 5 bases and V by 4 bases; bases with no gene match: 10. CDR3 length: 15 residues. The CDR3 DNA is TGTGCCAGCAGTTCCGCCGGGACAGACGGTACTGAAGCTTTCTTT. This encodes CASSSAGTDGTEAFF.

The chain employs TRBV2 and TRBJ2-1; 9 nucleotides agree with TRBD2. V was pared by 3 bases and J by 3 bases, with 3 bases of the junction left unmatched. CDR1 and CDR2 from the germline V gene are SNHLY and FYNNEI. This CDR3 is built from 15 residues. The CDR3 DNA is TGTGCCAGCAGTGACACTAGCGGGCACTACAATGAGCAGTTCTTC. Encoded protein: CASSDTSGHYNEQFF.

CDR3 region: CAWSVAGTGGEKLFF. Here the CDR3 DNA reads TGTGCCTGGAGCGTGGCCGGGACAGGGGGCGAAAAACTGTTTTTT. The chain carries TRBV30 and TRBJ1-4; 12 bases align to TRBD1. CDR1 is GTSNPN, CDR2 SVGIG, per germline (reference sequence). V shed 3 bases, J shed 8 bases, and the junction held 7 bases outside the gene matches. The CDR3 totals 15 residues.